The TCR beta chain under discussion was sequenced for a study of OX40 agonist ivuxolimab in advanced cancers. At the level of the whole study: Ivuxolimab was an agonistic, fully human IgG2 monoclonal antibody directed against OX40 (CD134), a costimulatory receptor. In the dose-escalation cohort, 65% to 85% of patients were male, and the mean age was roughly 60 years with a range of roughly 23 to 79. The paper reports the monotherapy dose-escalation portion (N of about 47 patients) of the phase I ivuxolimab trial. Of the approximately 50 dose-escalation patients, hepatocellular carcinoma was present in about 20, melanoma in some 15, renal cell carcinoma in 9 and head and neck cancer in 9. Three dose-escalation patients achieved partial responses, one with hepatocellular carcinoma and two with cutaneous melanoma. Prior anti-PD-1, anti-PD-L1 or anti-CTLA-4 therapy was permitted, and checkpoint inhibitors had been received by under 50% of dose-escalation patients. Peripheral TCRbeta sequencing aimed to test whether ivuxolimab altered TCR sequence diversity and caused clonal T-cell expansion. Intravenous ivuxolimab was administered to patients every 2 weeks at six dose levels: 0.01, 0.1, 0.3, 1.5, 3 and 10 mg/kg. The investigation overall reported the following: In the 0.1-3.0 mg/kg groups, partial responders had among the lowest normalized peripheral clonal expansion, particularly in CD8+ T cells. After ivuxolimab, expanded clones were on average more numerous among CD8+ T cells than among CD4+ T cells. Low levels of normalized T-cell clonal expansion were also seen in some nonresponding patients. At doses of 0.1 to 3.0 mg/kg, clonal expansion of both CD4+ and CD8+ blood T cells was observed from baseline to week 6. The antigen specificity of the clonally expanded peripheral T cells was not determined.

Genomic DNA was extracted from sorted cells for sequencing of the TCRbeta CDR3 region. The immunoSEQ Assay was used to sequence the TCRbeta CDR3 regions. The table comes from immuneACCESS by way of TCRdb, which keeps in-frame sequences with V and J called. Part of the clones is missing from these tables; in studies checked, under half for an unresolved V gene and the rest for unknown reasons. This sample is represented by about 60,000 clones; about 90% of them were singletons. Clones ranked in the top ten supply around 1.8% of the sample. Concerning this clone itself: Its recognized antigen is unknown. No much larger clonotype is one base removed from it; base qualities were not supplied.

The trial excluded patients who had a history of autoimmune disease or were on systemic immunosuppression. Peripheral blood for TCR sequencing was collected from all dose cohorts at baseline, on cycle 4 day 1, and on cycle 7 day 1. Samples were obtained from an open-label, multicenter, first-in-human phase I dose-escalation trial of ivuxolimab. Adults with locally advanced or metastatic head and neck squamous cell, hepatocellular, melanoma or renal cell carcinoma were enrolled in the trial. Before TCR sequencing, CD4+ T cells and CD8+ T cells were sorted from peripheral blood as separate populations. Specimen: CD4+ or CD8+ T cells sorted from blood, collected in a trial of the OX40 agonist ivuxolimab. The TCR originated in an adult with an advanced solid tumor such as melanoma, head and neck, liver or kidney cancer.

The DNA reads TGTGCCAGCAGTCTCCCGGGACAGGGGGCGTCTGGCTACACCTTC. Translated, this is CASSLPGQGASGYTF. The V and J segments used are TRBV28 and TRBJ1-2, with 12 junctional bases fitting TRBD1. The CDR3, cysteine through phenylalanine, is 15 amino acids long. Only CDR3 DNA is held: 45 bases, read in frame from base 1. As encoded in the germline V gene, CDR1 is MDHEN while CDR2 is SYDVKM. Trimming removed 5 bases from V and 7 bases from J; the gene matches leave 8 bases unexplained.